The clone carrying this TCR beta chain was seen repeatedly, ten times or more. This entry is derived from a study of regulatory T cells in long-lasting Graves disease. The germline CDR1 and CDR2 sequences are LGHDT and YNNKEL (reference sequence). V lost 0 bases to trimming and J lost 2 bases, with 14 bases between them. The CDR3 covers 16 residues. Time point: newly diagnosed GD, antithyroid drugs for less than 3 months. From PBMCs, RNA was extracted and then used to make the TCR library. American Thyroid Association guidelines were used to diagnose Graves' disease. Into tubes containing EDTA, roughly 8.3 milliliters of peripheral blood were drawn. Arm-PCR of CDR3 regions with iRepertoire HTBI primers generated TCR beta libraries. MiXCR was run by TCRdb on the multiplex PCR reads, yielding one entry per CDR3 protein. The data hold over 500,000 distinct CDR3 sequences, with about 16% observed a single time.

The sample also formed part of further work on T cells in Graves' hyperthyroidism and ophthalmopathy. Per that study: The HTBI primer set drove a first-round RT-PCR of the TCR CDR3.

Sequences were derived from peripheral blood mononuclear cells (PBMCs), sampled at new diagnosis, from a patient treated with antithyroid drugs. The source is a man aged 18 to 30 with Graves disease. The rearrangement links TRBV3-1 to TRBJ2-7; no reliable D call. CDR3 sequence: CASSQDQSGWTYEQYF. In DNA, the CDR3 is TGTGCCAGCAGCCAAGATCAGTCGGGCTGGACCTACGAGCAGTACTTC.